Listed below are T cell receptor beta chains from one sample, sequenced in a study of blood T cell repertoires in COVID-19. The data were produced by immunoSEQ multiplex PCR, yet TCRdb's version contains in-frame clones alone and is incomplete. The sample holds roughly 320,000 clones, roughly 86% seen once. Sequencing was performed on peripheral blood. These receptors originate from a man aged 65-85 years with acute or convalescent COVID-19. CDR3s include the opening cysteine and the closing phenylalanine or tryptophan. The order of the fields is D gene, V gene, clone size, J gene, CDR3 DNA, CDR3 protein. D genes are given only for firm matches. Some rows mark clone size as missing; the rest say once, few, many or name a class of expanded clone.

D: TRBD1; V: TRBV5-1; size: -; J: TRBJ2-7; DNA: TGCGCCAGCAGCCAAGCCCAGGGGGCCTACGAGCAGTACTTC; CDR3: CASSQAQGAYEQYF
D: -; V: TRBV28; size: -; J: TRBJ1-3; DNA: TGTGCCAGCAGTTTACCTCCCGGAAACACCATATATTTT; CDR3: CASSLPPGNTIYF
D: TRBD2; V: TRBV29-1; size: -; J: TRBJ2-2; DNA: TGCAGCGTTGCTGGACTAGCGGGGGGAGGCGGGGAGCTGTTTTTT; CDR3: CSVAGLAGGGGELFF
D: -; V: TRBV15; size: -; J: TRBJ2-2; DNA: TGTGCCACCAGCAGGAGACAGCCCTCGAGCACCGGGGAGCTGTTTTTT; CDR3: CATSRRQPSSTGELFF
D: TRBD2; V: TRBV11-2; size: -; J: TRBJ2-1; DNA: TGTGCCAGCAGTCACCCGGGACTAGCGTACAATGAGCAGTTCTTC; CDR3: CASSHPGLAYNEQFF
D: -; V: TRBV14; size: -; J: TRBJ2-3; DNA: TGTGCCAGCAGCCAATCGCTGGCAGCAGATACGCAGTATTTT; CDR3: CASSQSLAADTQYF
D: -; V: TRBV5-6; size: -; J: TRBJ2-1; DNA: TGTGCCAGCAGCTTCTCGGAGGGCAGCGATGAGCAGTTCTTC; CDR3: CASSFSEGSDEQFF
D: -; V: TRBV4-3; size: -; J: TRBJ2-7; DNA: TGCGCCAGCAGCCAACAGCAGGGCTACGAGCAGTACTTC; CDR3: CASSQQQGYEQYF
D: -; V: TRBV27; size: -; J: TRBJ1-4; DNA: TGTGCCAGCACTGGAGACAGGACGAAAAAACTGTTTTTT; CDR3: CASTGDRTKKLFF
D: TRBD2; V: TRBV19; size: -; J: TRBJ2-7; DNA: TGTGCCAGTAGGTCCGGGACTAGCGGGAGACGCTCCTACGAGCAGTACTTC; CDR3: CASRSGTSGRRSYEQYF
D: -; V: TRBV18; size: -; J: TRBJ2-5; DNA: TGTGCCAGCTCACCTAGCCGGAGTAAAGAGACCCAGTACTTC; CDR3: CASSPSRSKETQYF
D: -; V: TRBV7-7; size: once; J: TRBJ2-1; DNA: TGTGCCAGCAGCTTAGCGGGAGAATACAATGAGCAGTTCTTC; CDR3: CASSLAGEYNEQFF
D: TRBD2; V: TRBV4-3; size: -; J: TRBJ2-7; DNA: TGCGCCAGCAGCCGCGGGACTAGCGGGAGGTACGAGCAGTACTTC; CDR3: CASSRGTSGRYEQYF
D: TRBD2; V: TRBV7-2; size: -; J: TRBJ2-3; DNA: TGTGCCAGCAGCTTAGGGCCGGGGGGGGTCACAGATACGCAGTATTTT; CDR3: CASSLGPGGVTDTQYF
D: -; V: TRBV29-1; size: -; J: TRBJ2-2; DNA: TGCAGCGGATCAGGGTACACCGGGGAGCTGTTTTTT; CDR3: CSGSGYTGELFF
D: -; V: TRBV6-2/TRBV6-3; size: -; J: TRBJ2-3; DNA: TGTGCCAGCAGTTACCTCCCTTTGAGAGGGACGCAGTATTTT; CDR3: CASSYLPLRGTQYF
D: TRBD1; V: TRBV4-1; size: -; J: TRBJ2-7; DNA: TGCGCCAGCAGCCAAGGTGCCGGGACAGGGGTAGCCTACGAGCAGTACTTC; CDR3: CASSQGAGTGVAYEQYF
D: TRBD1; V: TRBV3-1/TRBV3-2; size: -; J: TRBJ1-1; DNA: TGTGCCAGCGGACAGGGGGCTATGGAAGCTTTCTTT; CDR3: CASGQGAMEAFF
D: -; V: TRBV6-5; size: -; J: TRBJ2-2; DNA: TGTGCCAGCAGGTTGACAGGGAACACCGGGGAGCTGTTTTTT; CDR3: CASRLTGNTGELFF
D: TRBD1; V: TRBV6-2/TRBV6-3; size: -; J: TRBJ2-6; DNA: TGTGCCAGCAGTCGGCAGGGGGCGCCTGGGGCCAACGTCCTGACTTTC; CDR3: CASSRQGAPGANVLTF
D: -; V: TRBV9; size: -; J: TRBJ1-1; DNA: TGTGCCAGCAGCTCACATCTAGACGGTAAAGCTTTCTTT; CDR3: CASSSHLDGKAFF
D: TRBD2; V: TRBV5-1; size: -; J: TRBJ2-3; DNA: TGCGCCAGCAGTAGCGGGAGTACAGATACGCAGTATTTT; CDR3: CASSSGSTDTQYF
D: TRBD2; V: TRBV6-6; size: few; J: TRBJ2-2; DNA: TGTGCCAGCAATCAGGGACTAGCGGGATTAACCGGGGAGCTGTTTTTT; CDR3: CASNQGLAGLTGELFF
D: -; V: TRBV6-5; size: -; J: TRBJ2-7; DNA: TGTGCCAGCAAGGACAGGGAGGGGTTTTACGAGCAGTACTTC; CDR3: CASKDREGFYEQYF
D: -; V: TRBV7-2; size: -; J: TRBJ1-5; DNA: TGTGCCAGCAGCTTGGGCCACAGAATGAGTCAGCCCCAGCATTTT; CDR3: CASSLGHRMSQPQHF
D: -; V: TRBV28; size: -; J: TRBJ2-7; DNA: TGTGCCAGCAGTGGTTTTGCAGGGGCAGTCTACGAGCAGTACTTC; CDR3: CASSGFAGAVYEQYF
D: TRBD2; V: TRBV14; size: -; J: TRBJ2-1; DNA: TGTGCCAGCAGCCAGGGACTAGCGGGGTGGAATGAGCAGTTCTTC; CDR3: CASSQGLAGWNEQFF
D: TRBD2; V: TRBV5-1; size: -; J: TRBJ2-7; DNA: TGCGCCAGCAGCTTGGTAGTAGCCGCTAGCGGGAGAAACGAGCAGTACTTC; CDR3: CASSLVVAASGRNEQYF
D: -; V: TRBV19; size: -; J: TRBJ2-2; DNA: TGTGCCAGTAGTACAGAGCGTACGAACACCGGGGAGCTGTTTTTT; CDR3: CASSTERTNTGELFF
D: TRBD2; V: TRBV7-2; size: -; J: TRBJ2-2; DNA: TGTGCCAGCAGCTTTAGCGGGATGACCGGGGAGCTGTTTTTT; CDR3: CASSFSGMTGELFF
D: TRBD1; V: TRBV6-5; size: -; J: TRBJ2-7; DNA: TGTGCCACCGGGACAGCCCAAACCTACGAGCAGTACTTC; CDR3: CATGTAQTYEQYF
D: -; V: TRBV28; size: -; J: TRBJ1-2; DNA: TGTGCCAGCAGGTTGCGGCACTATGGCTACACCTTC; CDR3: CASRLRHYGYTF
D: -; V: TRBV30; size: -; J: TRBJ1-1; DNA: TGTGCCTGGCAGATAACCGAAGCTTTCTTT; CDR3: CAWQITEAFF
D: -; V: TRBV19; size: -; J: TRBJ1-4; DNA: TGTGCCAGTAGTATCGGGGGGGCGGATGAAAAACTGTTTTTT; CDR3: CASSIGGADEKLFF
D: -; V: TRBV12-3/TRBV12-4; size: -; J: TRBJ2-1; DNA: TGTGCCAGCAGTTCCCCGGGCGGGGAGCAGTTCTTC; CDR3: CASSSPGGEQFF
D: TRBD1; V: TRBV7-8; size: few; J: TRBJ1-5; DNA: TGTGCCAGCAGCTTGGTCGCAACAGGGGCGGGTCAGCCCCAGCATTTT; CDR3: CASSLVATGAGQPQHF